The rows below give T cell receptor beta chains drawn from one sample of a study of blood T cell repertoires in COVID-19. TCRdb's table, derived via immunoSEQ multiplex PCR, lists solely in-frame clones and lacks some. The sample has fewer than 350,000 clones, approximately 91% seen once. Sequenced input: PBMCs or T cells enriched from blood (not recorded which). The receptor source for this set is a woman aged 35 to 49 with acute COVID-19. Both conserved end residues are part of each CDR3. The D gene is left open where the match is weak. A row's size may be missing; if present it is once, few, many or a size class.

V	D	size	J	CDR3	DNA
TRBV7-6	.	few	TRBJ1-6	CASSPKPVGSSYNSPLHF	TGTGCCAGCAGCCCAAAACCGGTGGGGAGCTCCTATAATTCACCCCTCCACTTT
TRBV30	.	.	TRBJ2-7	CAYGGQRYEQYF	TGTGCCTACGGGGGACAGCGCTACGAGCAGTACTTC
TRBV27	.	once	TRBJ1-2	CASSFHPTDSSFRYGYTF	TGTGCCAGCAGTTTTCACCCGACTGACAGCTCCTTCAGGTATGGCTACACCTTC
TRBV18	TRBD1	.	TRBJ2-7	CASSPQGQGGLYEQYF	TGTGCCAGCTCACCACAAGGACAGGGGGGCCTCTACGAGCAGTACTTC
TRBV2	TRBD1	once	TRBJ1-2	CASSRQGVNYGYTF	TGTGCCAGCAGCCGACAGGGTGTTAACTATGGCTACACCTTC
TRBV28	.	.	TRBJ1-2	CASSFAKIYGYTF	TGTGCCAGCAGTTTTGCTAAGATCTATGGCTACACCTTC
TRBV5-4	TRBD2	.	TRBJ2-3	CASSFTSGGAGTQYF	TGTGCCAGCAGCTTCACTAGCGGGGGGGCCGGAACGCAGTATTTT
TRBV15	.	.	TRBJ1-2	CATSRAETGRGGYTF	TGTGCCACCAGCAGGGCCGAAACAGGGAGGGGTGGCTACACCTTC
TRBV14	.	.	TRBJ2-3	CASSQDGRLSQYF	TGTGCCAGCAGCCAAGATGGGAGGCTCTCGCAGTATTTT
TRBV19	TRBD2	.	TRBJ2-3	CASSIGGGAGDTQYF	TGTGCCAGTAGTATTGGCGGGGGGGCCGGTGATACGCAGTATTTT
TRBV7-3	TRBD2	.	TRBJ2-7	CASSLGLAGIYEQYF	TGTGCCAGCAGCCTGGGACTAGCGGGAATCTACGAGCAGTACTTC
TRBV5-1	.	few	TRBJ2-5	CASRPSTKQETQYF	TGCGCCAGCAGACCGTCAACAAAACAAGAGACCCAGTACTTC
TRBV7-2	.	once	TRBJ2-1	CASSLGGRGSYNEQFF	TGTGCCAGCAGCTTAGGAGGGCGGGGCTCCTACAATGAGCAGTTCTTC
TRBV11-3	.	once	TRBJ2-2	CASSFDFNPTGELFF	TGTGCCAGCAGCTTTGACTTCAACCCTACCGGGGAGCTGTTTTTT
TRBV28	TRBD1	.	TRBJ2-1	CASSKQGANYNEQFF	TGTGCCAGCAGTAAGCAGGGGGCGAATTACAATGAGCAGTTCTTC
TRBV5-1	TRBD2	.	TRBJ2-5	CASSSTSGGAWETQYF	TGCGCCAGCAGCTCGACTAGCGGGGGGGCCTGGGAGACCCAGTACTTC
TRBV24-1	.	.	TRBJ2-5	CATSDPTKTGPQETQYF	TGTGCCACCAGTGACCCTACGAAGACAGGCCCCCAGGAGACCCAGTACTTC
TRBV7-9	.	.	TRBJ1-1	CASSLALPTGEAFF	TGTGCCAGCAGCTTAGCGCTACCGACAGGTGAAGCTTTCTTT
TRBV10-3	.	once	TRBJ2-2	CAISDSGNTGELFF	TGTGCCATCAGTGATAGTGGGAACACCGGGGAGCTGTTTTTT